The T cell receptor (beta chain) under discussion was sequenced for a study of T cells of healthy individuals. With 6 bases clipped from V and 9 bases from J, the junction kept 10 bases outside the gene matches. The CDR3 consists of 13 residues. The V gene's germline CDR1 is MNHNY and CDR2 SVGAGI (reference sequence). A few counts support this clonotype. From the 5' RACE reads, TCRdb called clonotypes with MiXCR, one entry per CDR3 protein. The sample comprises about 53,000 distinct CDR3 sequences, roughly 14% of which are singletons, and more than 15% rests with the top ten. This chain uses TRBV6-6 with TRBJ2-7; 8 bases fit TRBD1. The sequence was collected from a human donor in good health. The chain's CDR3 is CASRLTGDSWQYF. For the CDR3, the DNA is TGTGCCAGCAGACTGACAGGGGACTCCTGGCAGTACTTC.